This TCR beta chain was identified in a study of T cell repertoires in cytomegalovirus infection. Study observations and caveats: People with CMV and the relevant HLA were identified by cumulative public TCR beta family frequency. What dominated the ex vivo response were HLA-C-restricted CMV-specific TCR beta clonotypes.

Note on this clonotype: Its antigen remains unknown. No conserved phenylalanine or tryptophan ends this CDR3, so it is likely a read error.

TCRdb used MiXCR to reprocess the reads, holding one entry per CDR3 protein. Of roughly 640,000 distinct CDR3 sequences in the sample, 24% were seen once. The CDR3 loop spans 15 amino acids. Unmatched junction bases numbered 7, after V lost 4 bases and J lost 1 base. The sequencing sample was made of CD8+ T cells from PBMCs. The genes are TRBV12-3 or TRBV12-4 and TRBJ2-7; TRBD1 matches 7 bases. The receptor was derived from a human donor in good health (CMV status not recorded). Some clones in this sample may be carry-over from other donors' samples. CDR3 DNA sequence: TGTGCCAGCAGTTATATCGTGACAGGGTCCTACGAGCAGTACCTC. Translation gives CASSYIVTGSYEQYL.